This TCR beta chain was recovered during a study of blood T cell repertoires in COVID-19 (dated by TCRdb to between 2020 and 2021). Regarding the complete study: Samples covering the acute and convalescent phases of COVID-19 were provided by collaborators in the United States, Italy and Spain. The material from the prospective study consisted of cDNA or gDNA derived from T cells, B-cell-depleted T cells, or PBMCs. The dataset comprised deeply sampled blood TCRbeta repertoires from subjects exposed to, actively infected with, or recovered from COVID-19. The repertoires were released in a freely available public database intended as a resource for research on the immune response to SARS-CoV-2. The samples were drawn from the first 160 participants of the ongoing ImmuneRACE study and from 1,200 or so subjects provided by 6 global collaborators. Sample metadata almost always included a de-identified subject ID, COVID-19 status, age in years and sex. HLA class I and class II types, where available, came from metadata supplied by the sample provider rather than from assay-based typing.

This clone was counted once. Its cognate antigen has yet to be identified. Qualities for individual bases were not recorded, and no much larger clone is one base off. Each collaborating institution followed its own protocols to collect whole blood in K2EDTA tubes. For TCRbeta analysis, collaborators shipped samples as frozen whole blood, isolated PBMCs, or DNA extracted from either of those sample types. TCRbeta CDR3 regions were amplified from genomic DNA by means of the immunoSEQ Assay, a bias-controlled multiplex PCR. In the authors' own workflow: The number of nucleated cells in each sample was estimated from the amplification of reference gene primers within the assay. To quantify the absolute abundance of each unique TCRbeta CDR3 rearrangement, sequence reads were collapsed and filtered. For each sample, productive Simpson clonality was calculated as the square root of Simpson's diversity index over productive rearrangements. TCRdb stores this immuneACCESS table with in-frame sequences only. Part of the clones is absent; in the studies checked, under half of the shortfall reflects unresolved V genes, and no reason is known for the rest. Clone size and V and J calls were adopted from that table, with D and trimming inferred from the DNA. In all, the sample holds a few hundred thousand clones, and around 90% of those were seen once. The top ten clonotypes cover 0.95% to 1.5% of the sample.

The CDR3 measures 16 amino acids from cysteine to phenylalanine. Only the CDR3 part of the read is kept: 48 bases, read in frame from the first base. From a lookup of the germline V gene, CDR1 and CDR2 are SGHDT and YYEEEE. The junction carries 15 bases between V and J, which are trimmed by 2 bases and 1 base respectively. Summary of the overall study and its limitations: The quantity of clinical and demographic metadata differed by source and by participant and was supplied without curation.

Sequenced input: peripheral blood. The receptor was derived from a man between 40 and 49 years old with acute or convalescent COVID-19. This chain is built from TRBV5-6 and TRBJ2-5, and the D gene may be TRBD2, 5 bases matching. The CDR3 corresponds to CASSFIARRAQETQYF. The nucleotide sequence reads TGTGCCAGCAGCTTCATAGCGAGAAGGGCCCAAGAGACCCAGTACTTC.